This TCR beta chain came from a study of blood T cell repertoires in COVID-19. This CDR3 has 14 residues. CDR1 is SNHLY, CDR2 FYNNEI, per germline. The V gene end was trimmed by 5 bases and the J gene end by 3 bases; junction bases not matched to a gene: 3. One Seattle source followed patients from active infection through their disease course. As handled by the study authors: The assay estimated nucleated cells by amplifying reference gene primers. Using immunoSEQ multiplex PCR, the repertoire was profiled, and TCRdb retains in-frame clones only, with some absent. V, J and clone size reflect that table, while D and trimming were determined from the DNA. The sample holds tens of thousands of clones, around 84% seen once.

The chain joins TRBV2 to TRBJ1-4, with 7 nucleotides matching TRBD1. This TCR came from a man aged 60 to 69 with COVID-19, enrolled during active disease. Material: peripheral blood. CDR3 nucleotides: TGTGCCAGCAGTCGACAGGGCTCTAATGAAAAACTGTTTTTT. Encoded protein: CASSRQGSNEKLFF.